Listed below are T cell receptor beta chains from one sample, sequenced in a study of PD-L1 blockade in urothelial cancer. TCRdb's copy holds only in-frame clones and misses some; the assay was immunoSEQ multiplex PCR. Of 57,000 or so clones in the sample, about four fifths were seen once. Specimen: PBMCs, collected around atezolizumab (anti-PD-L1) treatment. These receptors were collected from a man between 65 and 85 years old with urothelial cancer. Each CDR3 is given with its conserved first and last residue. A D gene is named only where the DNA matches it firmly. Rows give clone size only sometimes, using once, few, many, or a class for an expanded clone.

>TRBJ1-2|-|-|TRBV5-1
TGCGCCAGCAGCCCGGACGTCGGGATGATTAACTATGGCTACACCTTC
CASSPDVGMINYGYTF
>TRBJ2-3|-|-|TRBV10-2
TGCGCCAGCAGGGATAGCGCCACAGATACGCAGTATTTT
CASRDSATDTQYF
>TRBJ1-1|-|-|TRBV6-5
TGTGCCAGCAGTTACTCAGAGGGATCGAACACTGAAGCTTTCTTT
CASSYSEGSNTEAFF
>TRBJ2-1|once|TRBD2|TRBV18
TGTGCCAGCTCACCACCGTTGACTAGCGGGAGGAGGTATGAGCAGTTCTTC
CASSPPLTSGRRYEQFF
>TRBJ2-5|-|-|TRBV9
TGTGCCAGCAGCGTAGCGGTGGGGGGAGAGACCCAGTACTTC
CASSVAVGGETQYF
>TRBJ2-6|-|-|TRBV14
TGTGCCAGCAGCCAAGGGGAACCCGCCGGGGGAGGGGCCAACGTCCTGACTTTC
CASSQGEPAGGGANVLTF
>TRBJ2-3|-|-|TRBV9
TGTGCCAGCAGCCCTAGGGGCAGCCGCACAGATACGCAGTATTTT
CASSPRGSRTDTQYF
>TRBJ2-4|-|-|TRBV28
TGTGCCAGCAGTTTGGGGGGTAAAAACATTCAGTACTTC
CASSLGGKNIQYF
>TRBJ2-2|-|TRBD2|TRBV7-9
TGTGCCAGCAGCTTAGGGGGACTAGCGGCCGGGGAGCTGTTTTTT
CASSLGGLAAGELFF
>TRBJ2-1|-|TRBD2|TRBV28
TGTGCCAGCAGAAAAAGCGGGAGAACGTACAATGAGCAGTTCTTC
CASRKSGRTYNEQFF
>TRBJ2-1|-|TRBD2|TRBV7-2
TGTGCCAGCAGCTTAGGGACTAGCGGATCCTACAATGAGCAGTTCTTC
CASSLGTSGSYNEQFF
>TRBJ1-3|-|-|TRBV28
TGTGCCAGCAGTTTACCCACGGGGGGGCCTGGAAACACCATATATTTT
CASSLPTGGPGNTIYF
>TRBJ1-1|few|TRBD1|TRBV2
TGTGCCAGCAGTTCTGACAGGGGAAATACTGAAGCTTTCTTT
CASSSDRGNTEAFF
>TRBJ2-1|-|-|TRBV7-3
TGTGCCAGCAGCACTGGAGATGAGCAGTTCTTC
CASSTGDEQFF
>TRBJ2-3|-|TRBD2|TRBV6-6
TGTGCCAGCAGGGGCACTAGCGGACGATACACAGATACGCAGTATTTT
CASRGTSGRYTDTQYF
>TRBJ1-1|-|-|TRBV6-5
TGTGCCAGCAAGGGGGAGGGATTGAACACTGAAGCTTTCTTT
CASKGEGLNTEAFF
>TRBJ2-7|-|TRBD2|TRBV9
TGTGCCAGCAGCGATACTAGCGGGTCCGACGAGCAGTACTTC
CASSDTSGSDEQYF
>TRBJ2-3|few|-|TRBV4-2
TGTGCCAGCAGCCAAGAGCGGCGTCTCACAGATACGCAGTATTTT
CASSQERRLTDTQYF
>TRBJ1-1|-|-|TRBV19
TGTGCCAGTAGTATAGATCGGGAGGGCTACGCTTTCTTT
CASSIDREGYAFF
>TRBJ2-7|once|-|TRBV15
TGTGCCACCAGGGGCGTTTCATCCTACGAGCAGTACTTC
CATRGVSSYEQYF
>TRBJ1-5|few|-|TRBV7-2
TGTGCCAGCAGCCGTGGGGGGGTTGACCAGCCCCAGCATTTT
CASSRGGVDQPQHF
>TRBJ2-1|-|TRBD1|TRBV14
TGTGCCAGCAGCCAAGGACAGGGGGCAGGCAATGAGCAGTTCTTC
CASSQGQGAGNEQFF
>TRBJ2-7|once|TRBD1|TRBV30
TGTGCCTGGAGTGGGGGACAGGGGTCCTCCTACGAGCAGTACTTC
CAWSGGQGSSYEQYF
>TRBJ2-3|-|-|TRBV2
TGTGCCAGCCTCGGATGGAGGGCAGATACGCAGTATTTT
CASLGWRADTQYF
>TRBJ2-3|-|-|TRBV4-2
TGTGCCAGCAGCCAAGAAAATATTAGAGGGGGTAACGCAGATACGCAGTATTTT
CASSQENIRGGNADTQYF
>TRBJ2-7|-|-|TRBV7-2
TGTGCCAGCAGCCCAGGGTTGCCCCCTGGTTACGAGCAGTACTTC
CASSPGLPPGYEQYF
>TRBJ1-5|few|TRBD1|TRBV11-3
TGTGCCAGCAGGTTGCCCTATACAGGGGTGTTTAGCAATCAGCCCCAGCATTTT
CASRLPYTGVFSNQPQHF
>TRBJ1-2|-|TRBD1|TRBV7-6
TGTGCCAGCAGCAAGACAGGGGGCGTCGGCTATGGCTACACCTTC
CASSKTGGVGYGYTF
>TRBJ1-1|-|-|TRBV6-1
TGTGCCAGCATGGATTGGGCGGGTTCAGAAGCTTTCTTT
CASMDWAGSEAFF
>TRBJ1-2|once|-|TRBV10-1
TGCGCCAGCAGTGCCTCAGGGATCTATGGCTACACCTTC
CASSASGIYGYTF
>TRBJ2-2|-|TRBD2|TRBV2
TGTGCCAGCAGTAGACTAGCGGGAGGGAACACCGGGGAGCTGTTTTTT
CASSRLAGGNTGELFF
>TRBJ1-2|-|TRBD1|TRBV9
TGTGCCAGCAGCGCCCCAAACACAGGGGTTAATGGCTACACCTTC
CASSAPNTGVNGYTF
>TRBJ2-2|few|TRBD1|TRBV19
TGTGCCACTAGGACTCGACAGGGAAGGACGGGGGAGCTGTTTTTT
CATRTRQGRTGELFF
>TRBJ2-3|-|TRBD2|TRBV5-4
TGTGCCAGCAGCGCTCGGGGGGGAGGCACAGATACGCAGTATTTT
CASSARGGGTDTQYF
>TRBJ2-7|-|-|TRBV5-6
TGTGCCAGCAGCTTGGGGACTGGGGAGCAGTACTTC
CASSLGTGEQYF
>TRBJ2-5|-|-|TRBV10-3
TGTGCCATCAGTGAGGGTGGTAGCGGCCAAGAGACCCAGTACTTC
CAISEGGSGQETQYF
>TRBJ2-5|-|-|TRBV6-6
TGTGCCAGCAGTTCCCGTCCTTTTGGGCAGACCCAGTACTTC
CASSSRPFGQTQYF
>TRBJ1-4|-|-|TRBV12-5
TGTGCTAGTGGTTTGGGAGCTAATGAAAAACTGTTTTTT
CASGLGANEKLFF